This is a list of T cell receptor beta chains from one sample in a study of Ad26.COV2.S vaccination and SARS-CoV-2 variants. Data came from immunoSEQ multiplex PCR; TCRdb stores just in-frame clones and leaves some out. The sample holds fewer than 500,000 clones, approximately 92% seen once. Sequencing used peripheral blood, obtained in a trial of Ad26.COV2.S vaccine versus placebo. The receptors derive from a person between 18 and 65 years old who received the Ad26.COV2.S COVID-19 vaccine or a placebo. Each CDR3 is given with its conserved first and last residue. D genes are given only for firm matches. Where a row states a size, it is once, few, many or the class of an expanded clone; other rows omit it.

d_call j_call clone_size v_call cdr3_aa cdr3_nt
. TRBJ2-3 . TRBV19 CASSSPGGPTDTQYF TGTGCCAGTAGTTCGCCCGGGGGGCCCACAGATACGCAGTATTTT
. TRBJ1-6 . TRBV6-2/TRBV6-3 CASTPPGQADNSPLHF TGTGCCAGCACCCCGCCGGGCCAAGCCGATAATTCACCCCTCCACTTT
TRBD2 TRBJ2-5 . TRBV4-2 CASSRGLAGKKETQYF TGTGCCAGCAGCCGGGGACTAGCGGGGAAGAAAGAGACCCAGTACTTC
. TRBJ2-5 . TRBV24-1 CATSDPRETQYF TGTGCCACCAGTGATCCTCGGGAGACCCAGTACTTC
TRBD1 TRBJ1-2 . TRBV23-1 CASRDNRDSPLTYGYTF TGCGCCAGCAGGGACAACCGGGACAGTCCTCTTACCTATGGCTACACCTTC
TRBD1 TRBJ2-7 few TRBV5-4 CASSLGQGRSSYEQYF TGTGCCAGCAGCTTGGGACAGGGCCGCAGCTCCTACGAGCAGTACTTC
. TRBJ1-2 . TRBV5-8 CASSLVGGRYGYTF TGTGCCAGCAGCTTGGTTGGCGGCCGCTATGGCTACACCTTC
. TRBJ1-6 . TRBV5-4 CASSLASGTSPLHF TGTGCCAGCAGCTTGGCTTCAGGGACTTCACCCCTCCACTTT
TRBD1 TRBJ1-2 . TRBV29-1 CSVGTGEGYTF TGCAGCGTGGGGACAGGGGAAGGCTACACCTTC
TRBD2 TRBJ2-1 . TRBV28 CASSTPGLATNEQFF TGTGCCAGCAGCACACCGGGACTAGCCACCAATGAGCAGTTCTTC
. TRBJ2-2 once TRBV15 CATTASAIEGTGELFF TGTGCCACCACAGCCAGCGCCATTGAGGGAACCGGGGAGCTGTTTTTT
. TRBJ2-2 . TRBV7-8 CASSRSRNRWNTGELFF TGTGCCAGCAGCCGCTCACGGAACAGATGGAACACCGGGGAGCTGTTTTTT
TRBD1 TRBJ2-2 . TRBV6-2/TRBV6-3 CASSYSSDRGITGELFF TGTGCCAGCAGTTACTCTTCGGACAGGGGGATCACCGGGGAGCTGTTTTTT
. TRBJ2-1 . TRBV7-8 CASSPRTGGYNEQFF TGTGCCAGCAGCCCACGGACTGGAGGGTACAATGAGCAGTTCTTC
. TRBJ2-6 . TRBV19 CASSIDWVGANVLTF TGTGCCAGTAGTATAGATTGGGTAGGGGCCAACGTCCTGACTTTC
. TRBJ2-1 . TRBV7-9 CASSLGGGFSYNEQFF TGTGCCAGCAGCTTAGGGGGCGGGTTCTCCTACAATGAGCAGTTCTTC
TRBD2 TRBJ2-5 . TRBV24-1 CATSGVDGRWETQYF TGTGCCACCAGCGGAGTAGACGGGAGGTGGGAGACCCAGTACTTC
. TRBJ2-3 . TRBV5-1 CASSLSIRGPTDTQYF TGCGCCAGCAGCTTGTCGATCCGGGGGCCAACAGATACGCAGTATTTT
TRBD1 TRBJ2-5 . TRBV5-1 CASSIEDRGPETQYF TGCGCCAGCAGCATCGAGGACAGGGGGCCAGAGACCCAGTACTTC
. TRBJ2-3 . TRBV29-1 CSVMRVTDTQYF TGCAGCGTAATGCGGGTCACAGATACGCAGTATTTT
. TRBJ2-5 . TRBV9 CASSVAPRGPGETQYF TGTGCCAGCAGCGTAGCTCCCCGGGGGCCAGGGGAGACCCAGTACTTC
. TRBJ1-1 . TRBV15 CATSRDYRSTEAFF TGTGCCACCAGCAGAGATTATCGGAGCACTGAAGCTTTCTTT